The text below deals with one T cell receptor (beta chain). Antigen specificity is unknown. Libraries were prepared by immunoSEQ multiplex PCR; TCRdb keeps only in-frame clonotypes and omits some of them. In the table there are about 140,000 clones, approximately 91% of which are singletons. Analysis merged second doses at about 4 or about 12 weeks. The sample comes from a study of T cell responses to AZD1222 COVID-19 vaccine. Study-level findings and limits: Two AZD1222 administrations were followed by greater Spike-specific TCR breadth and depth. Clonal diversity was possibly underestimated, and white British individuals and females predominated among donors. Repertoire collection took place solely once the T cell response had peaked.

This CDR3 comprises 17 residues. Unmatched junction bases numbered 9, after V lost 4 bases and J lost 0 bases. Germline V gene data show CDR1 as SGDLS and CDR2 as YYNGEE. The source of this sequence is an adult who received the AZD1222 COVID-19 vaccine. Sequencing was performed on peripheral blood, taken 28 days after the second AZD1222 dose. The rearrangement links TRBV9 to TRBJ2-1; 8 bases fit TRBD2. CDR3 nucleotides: TGTGCCAGCAGCATTGGACTAGCTGGGAGCTCCTACAATGAGCAGTTCTTC. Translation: CASSIGLAGSSYNEQFF.